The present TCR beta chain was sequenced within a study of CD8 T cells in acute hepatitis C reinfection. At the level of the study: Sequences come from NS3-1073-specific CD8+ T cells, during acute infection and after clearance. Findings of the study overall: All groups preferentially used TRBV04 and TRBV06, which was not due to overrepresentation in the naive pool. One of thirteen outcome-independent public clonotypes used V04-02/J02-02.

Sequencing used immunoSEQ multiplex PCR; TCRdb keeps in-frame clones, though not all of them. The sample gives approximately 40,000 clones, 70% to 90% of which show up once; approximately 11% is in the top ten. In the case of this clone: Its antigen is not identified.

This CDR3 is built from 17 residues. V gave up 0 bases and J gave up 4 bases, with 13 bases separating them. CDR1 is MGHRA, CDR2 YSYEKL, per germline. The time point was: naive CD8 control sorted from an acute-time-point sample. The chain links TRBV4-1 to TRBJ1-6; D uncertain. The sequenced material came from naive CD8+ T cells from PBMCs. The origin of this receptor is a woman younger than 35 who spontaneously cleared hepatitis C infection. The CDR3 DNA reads TGCGCCAGCAGCCAAGATTCCCTAGCATCTTATAATTCACCCCTCCACTTT. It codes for CASSQDSLASYNSPLHF.